Listed below are T cell receptor beta chains from one sample, sequenced in a study of blood T cells in healthy people across ages. TCRdb reprocessed the 5' RACE reads via MiXCR and lists one record per CDR3 protein. Seen here are about 1.1 million distinct CDR3 sequences, more than 30% observed once, and the top ten hold over 10%. Sequences were obtained from blood. These receptors were taken from a young man in good health. Both conserved end residues are part of each CDR3. The D gene is left open where the match is weak. Clone size is stated in some rows and not others, as once, few, many or a class when expanded.

cdr3_aa cdr3_nt d_call cdr3_length j_call v_call clone_size
CASSLDPNNEQFF TGTGCCAGCAGCTTAGATCCAAACAATGAGCAGTTCTTC NA 13 TRBJ2-1 TRBV5-1 many
CSARDFSSLPVGDQPQHF TGCAGTGCTAGAGATTTTTCGTCCCTGCCTGTGGGGGATCAGCCCCAGCATTTT NA 18 TRBJ1-5 TRBV20-1 NA
CSALGTSGDQETQYF TGCAGTGCGCTAGGGACTAGCGGGGACCAAGAGACCCAGTACTTC TRBD2 15 TRBJ2-5 TRBV20-1 NA
CASRSTQPQHF TGTGCCAGCAGATCTACACAGCCCCAGCATTTT NA 11 TRBJ1-5 TRBV6-6 few
CASSPAGLYNEQFF TGTGCCAGCAGCCCAGCGGGGCTTTACAATGAGCAGTTCTTC TRBD2 14 TRBJ2-1 TRBV28 NA
CASSFIGQAFNYGYTF TGTGCCAGCAGTTTTATCGGACAGGCCTTTAACTATGGCTACACCTTC TRBD1 16 TRBJ1-2 TRBV12-3/TRBV12-4 once
CASSDGGKGYYGYTF TGTGCCAGCAGTGATGGGGGTAAAGGTTACTATGGCTACACCTTC NA 15 TRBJ1-2 TRBV2 few
CSARPGQFRSEQFF TGCAGTGCGAGACCGGGACAGTTTAGGAGTGAGCAGTTCTTC TRBD1 14 TRBJ2-1 TRBV20-1 NA
CASSLGAPRYGYTF TGTGCCAGCAGCTTAGGGGCACCCCGCTATGGCTACACCTTC NA 14 TRBJ1-2 TRBV7-9 NA
CASSSQWNRDSINEQFF TGTGCCAGCAGCTCCCAGTGGAACAGAGACTCGATCAATGAGCAGTTCTTC NA 17 TRBJ2-1 TRBV7-3 few